This TCR beta chain was observed in a study of CD8 T cells in ankylosing spondylitis. Study-wide results and limits: Characteristic of ankylosing spondylitis blood, it appeared, was a TCR beta motif comprising several highly homologous variants. Disease-linked clones were reportedly significantly enriched in matched ankylosing spondylitis synovial fluid.

This clonotype turned up a few times. The antigen remains unidentified. The CDR3 totals 13 residues. V shed 4 bases and J shed 0 bases, with 7 bases lying between them. Looked up from germline, CDR1 is SGHRS and CDR2 is YFSETQ. TCRdb analysed the 5' RACE reads with MiXCR anew, one entry per CDR3 protein. The repertoire holds about 390,000 distinct CDR3 sequences, with 20% to 25% as singletons. The chain couples TRBV5-1 to TRBJ2-5; D uncertain. This clonotype was obtained from a male donor with ankylosing spondylitis. Material for sequencing was blood, either unsorted or a sorted T cell fraction (not recorded which). CDR3 sequence (DNA): TGCGCCAGCAGCACGATGTACCAAGAGACCCAGTACTTC. Protein product: CASSTMYQETQYF.